The 30 T cell receptor beta chains in this list originate from one sample, sequenced in a study of PD-L1 blockade in urothelial cancer. Documented time point: pretreatment peripheral blood. Here immunoSEQ multiplex PCR was the method, and the copy in TCRdb shows in-frame clones only, minus some. The sample consists of approximately 52,000 clones, 65% to 90% of them appearing once. This sample comprised PBMCs, obtained around atezolizumab (anti-PD-L1) treatment. These receptors came from a man aged 65 to 79 with urothelial cancer.

The rearrangement links TRBV18 to TRBJ2-2, with D perhaps TRBD2 (6 bases). The length of the CDR3 is 16 residues. V was cut by 0 bases and J by 0 bases, with 8 bases left in between. Per germline, CDR1 KGHSH and CDR2 LQKENI. CDR3 nucleotides: TGTGCCAGCTCACCACCGTCGGGGGCGAACACCGGGGAGCTGTTTTTT. This translates into CASSPPSGANTGELFF. The full variable domain, in which reference TRBV18 and TRBJ2-2 provide the parts outside the CDR3, is NAGVMQNPRHLVRRRGQEARLRCSPMKGHSHVYWYRQLPEEGLKFMVYLQKENIIDESGMPKERFSAEFPKEGPSILRIQQVVRGDSAAYFCASSPPSGANTGELFFGEGSRLTVL.

The chain uses TRBV5-1 and TRBJ2-7; 7 bases line up with TRBD1. This CDR3 comprises 14 residues. V lost 4 bases and J lost 2; bases outside the gene matches: 6. The germline V gene has CDR1 SGHRS and CDR2 YFSETQ. CDR3 region: CASSRDRATYEQYF. Here the CDR3 DNA reads TGCGCCAGCAGCCGAGACAGGGCTACCTACGAGCAGTACTTC. The full variable domain, its missing parts supplied by reference TRBV5-1 and TRBJ2-7, is KAGVTQTPRYLIKTRGQQVTLSCSPISGHRSVSWYQQTPGQGLQFLFEYFSETQRNKGNFPGRFSGRQFSNSRSEMNVSTLELGDSALYLCASSRDRATYEQYFGPGTRLTVT.

The genes are TRBV5-1 and TRBJ1-1; no firm D call. The CDR3 totals 11 residues. With 3 bases removed from V and 7 bases from J, the gap between germline ends came to 7 bases. Germline loops: CDR1 SGHRS, CDR2 YFSETQ. The CDR3 reads CASSWEGEAFF. Here the CDR3 DNA reads TGCGCCAGCAGCTGGGAGGGTGAAGCTTTCTTT.

This clone occurred once. V gene TRBV5-1 combines with J gene TRBJ1-1; perhaps TRBD1 as D (5 bases). This CDR3 region has 13 residues. With 2 bases removed from V and 6 bases from J, the gap between germline ends came to 11 bases. From germline, CDR1 is SGHRS and CDR2 YFSETQ. The CDR3 protein is CASSFQGDSEAFF. CDR3 nucleotides: TGCGCCAGCAGCTTTCAGGGCGATTCTGAAGCTTTCTTT.

The chain recombines TRBV27 with TRBJ1-1; D perhaps matches TRBD1 (5 bases). Trimming removed 4 bases from V and 5 bases from J, with 11 bases in between. The CDR3 contains 13 residues. Germline V gene lookup returns CDR1 MNHEY and CDR2 SMNVEV (reference sequence). For the CDR3, the DNA is TGTGCCAGCAGTTCCGGGGGGGTAACTGAAGCTTTCTTT. Its translation: CASSSGGVTEAFF.

The rearrangement joins TRBV5-4 to TRBJ1-1; possibly TRBD1 for D (5 bases). Germline-derived CDR1 and CDR2 are SGHNT and YYREEE (reference sequence). Trimming left V 4 bases short and J 4 bases short, with 14 bases between. The CDR3 covers 14 residues. In nucleotides, the CDR3 is TGTGCCAGCAGCCACGACAGAACCAGCACTGAAGCTTTCTTT. Protein sequence: CASSHDRTSTEAFF.

This clone has a handful of counts. The rearrangement joins TRBV19 to TRBJ2-5, with D perhaps matching TRBD2 (5 bases). CDR3 length: 13 residues. Trimming pared 5 bases from V and 4 bases from J, leaving 11 bases between. Germline CDR1 is LNHDA and CDR2 is SQIVND (reference sequence). CDR3 region: CASSPLVGETQYF. The CDR3 bases are TGTGCCAGTAGTCCACTAGTGGGAGAGACCCAGTACTTC.

The rearrangement uses TRBV7-8 and TRBJ2-7; 10 bases align to TRBD2. CDR3 size: 18 residues. The trim removed 3 bases at V and 6 bases at J, leaving 17 bases unmatched. Germline CDR1 reads SGHVS; CDR2 reads FQNEAQ. The CDR3 is CASSFRQREGPGVGEQYF. The CDR3 DNA reads as TGTGCCAGCAGCTTTCGCCAGCGGGAGGGTCCTGGGGTGGGCGAGCAGTACTTC. Combining the CDR3 with reference TRBV7-8 and TRBJ2-7 gives the whole variable domain GAGVSQSPRYKVAKRGQDVALRCDPISGHVSLFWYQQALGQGPEFLTYFQNEAQLDKSGLPSDRFFAERPEGSVSTLKIQRTQQEDSAVYLCASSFRQREGPGVGEQYFGPGTRLTVT.

Here the CDR3 DNA reads TGTGCCAGCAGCTCATCCAAAACAGGGGCAGGAGAGACCCAGTACTTC. It translates to CASSSSKTGAGETQYF. This chain links TRBV5-4 with TRBJ2-5, with 7 bases fitting TRBD1. Looked up from germline, CDR1 is SGHNT and CDR2 is YYREEE (reference sequence). The CDR3 runs 16 residues. After removal of 3 bases from V and 4 bases from J, the junction contained 12 bases not matched to a gene.

This clone was seen only once. This chain connects TRBV5-1 to TRBJ2-7, with 7 bases identical to TRBD1. Germline V lookup: CDR1 SGHRS, CDR2 YFSETQ. This CDR3 contains 18 residues. Losses at the gene ends were 4 bases for V and 1 base for J; bases not matched to a gene: 17. The CDR3 DNA sequence: TGCGCCAGCAGCAGACAGGGAATCGGACCGGGTTCATCCTACGAGCAGTACTTC. It yields the protein CASSRQGIGPGSSYEQYF.

The gene calls are TRBV9 and TRBJ2-5; a weak D match, TRBD1 (6 bases). CDR1 is SGDLS and CDR2 is YYNGEE in the germline V gene. Trimming removed 4 bases from V and 8 bases from J, with 12 bases in between. This CDR3 has 12 residues. Here the CDR3 DNA reads TGTGCCAGCAGCCCAAGCAGGGGAACCCAGTACTTC. It codes for CASSPSRGTQYF.

Remarks on this clone: Relative to the germline gene, one junction end is altered; a read error may explain this. J is TRBJ2-7 and V is TRBV30; TRBD2 might be the D (6 bases). Germline CDR1 is GTSNPN and CDR2 is SVGIG (reference sequence). This CDR3 comprises 9 residues. In nucleotides, the CDR3 is TGTGCCTGGAGGCGGGACTTTCACTTC. It translates to CAWRRDFHF.

This clone appeared a single time. Germline is not matched at one junction end, which may reflect a read error. The chain has TRBV7-7 and TRBJ2-5, with 7 nucleotides matching TRBD1. This CDR3 spans 13 amino acids. Germline V CDR1 and CDR2: SSHAT, FNYEAQ (reference sequence). The CDR3 reads CASSQDRQETQYF. The DNA of the CDR3 is TGTGCTAGCAGCCAGGACAGGCAAGAGACCCAGTACTTC.

Only one count was recorded for this clone. This rearrangement joins TRBV10-3 to TRBJ2-2; D may be TRBD2 (5 bases). Trimming cost V 0 bases and J 1 base, with 12 bases left between them. Per the germline V gene, CDR1 is ENHRY and CDR2 is SYGVKD. This CDR3 has 17 residues. The CDR3 sequence is CAISESRGQLNTGELFF. Written as DNA, the CDR3 is TGTGCCATCAGTGAGTCGAGAGGGCAGTTGAACACCGGGGAGCTGTTTTTT.

This chain uses TRBV20-1 with TRBJ1-5, with TRBD1 as a possible D gene (5 bases). Germline V gene data show CDR1 as DFQATT and CDR2 as SNEGSKA (reference sequence). V lost 2 bases to trimming and J lost 9 bases, with 8 bases between them. This CDR3 has 11 amino acids. The CDR3 protein is CSARSGRPQHF. The CDR3, as DNA: TGCAGTGCTAGATCAGGGCGGCCCCAGCATTTT.

The chain joins TRBV7-8 to TRBJ2-3; D might be TRBD1 (6 bases). Germline values: CDR1 SGHVS, CDR2 FQNEAQ. This CDR3 is built from 13 residues. Trimming stripped 5 bases from V and 5 bases from J, with 11 bases between. The CDR3 region is CASSPGAGDTQYF. The CDR3 region has the DNA TGTGCCAGCAGCCCAGGGGCCGGAGATACGCAGTATTTT.

This chain joins TRBV25-1 and TRBJ1-1; D perhaps matches TRBD1 (6 bases). CDR1 is MGHDK and CDR2 is SYGVNS in the germline V gene. This CDR3 is built from 14 residues. The V end was cut by 3 bases, the J end by 4 bases, with 12 bases between. The CDR3 loop is CASSDHDRPTEAFF. The CDR3 DNA is TGTGCCAGCAGTGATCACGACAGGCCCACTGAAGCTTTCTTT.

The J gene is TRBJ1-1, the V gene TRBV30, with TRBD1 identical over 7 bases. This CDR3 contains 14 residues. V gave up 2 bases and J gave up 3 bases; unmatched junction bases: 6. CDR1 and CDR2 from the germline V gene are GTSNPN and SVGIG (reference sequence). This CDR3 is CAWSPLTGDTEAFF. CDR3 sequence (DNA): TGTGCCTGGAGTCCCTTAACAGGGGACACTGAAGCTTTCTTT.

This chain links TRBV27 with TRBJ2-1; D unclear. Germline V gene data show CDR1 as MNHEY and CDR2 as SMNVEV (reference sequence). CDR3 length equals 15 residues. Trimming shortened V by 5 bases and J by 2 bases, and 13 bases separated the two germline ends. This CDR3 is CASSPRLATYNEQFF. In nucleotides, the CDR3 is TGTGCCAGCAGTCCCAGACTCGCTACCTACAATGAGCAGTTCTTC.

This clone was picked up a small number of times. In the same sample, other DNA sequences code for this CDR3. The rearrangement joins TRBV4-2 to TRBJ2-1; no firm D call. The CDR3 totals 16 residues. Trimming took off 0 bases at V and 1 base at J, with 10 bases between the two ends. Germline CDR1 is LGHNA and CDR2 is YNFKEQ. CDR3 nucleotide sequence: TGTGCCAGCAGCCAAGATAGAGGCGGTTCCTACAATGAGCAGTTCTTC. Protein sequence: CASSQDRGGSYNEQFF.

V is TRBV5-1 and J is TRBJ2-1; D might be TRBD1 (6 bases). Germline CDR1 SGHRS, CDR2 YFSETQ. The CDR3 spans 13 residues. Deletions cut 2 bases from V and 4 bases from J, with 7 bases between. Here the CDR3 DNA reads TGCGCCAGCAGCTTAGGACAGTACAATGAGCAGTTCTTC. Its protein product is CASSLGQYNEQFF.

The CDR3 here is CASSLMGRAGNEQFF. The CDR3 DNA sequence: TGCGCCAGCAGCTTGATGGGGAGGGCGGGTAATGAGCAGTTCTTC. The V call is TRBV5-1, the J call TRBJ2-1, with 7 bases aligning to TRBD2. V was pared by 1 base and J by 7 bases, with 8 bases of the junction left unmatched. The CDR3 runs 15 residues. Germline-derived CDR1 and CDR2 are SGHRS and YFSETQ.

This chain links TRBV5-1 with TRBJ2-6; 8 bases map to TRBD1. Trimming at V came to 4 bases and at J to 1 base, leaving 7 bases not matched to a gene. This CDR3 contains 17 residues. CDR1 and CDR2 (germline): SGHRS, YFSETQ. The DNA for the CDR3 is TGCGCCAGCAGCGGGGGACAGGATACATCTGGGGCCAACGTCCTGACTTTC. The encoded protein is CASSGGQDTSGANVLTF. Combining the CDR3 with reference TRBV5-1 and TRBJ2-6 gives the whole variable domain KAGVTQTPRYLIKTRGQQVTLSCSPISGHRSVSWYQQTPGQGLQFLFEYFSETQRNKGNFPGRFSGRQFSNSRSEMNVSTLELGDSALYLCASSGGQDTSGANVLTFGAGSRLTVL.

The chain uses TRBV6-1 and TRBJ2-7; 12 bases line up with TRBD2. Germline lookup yields CDR1 MNHNS and CDR2 SASEGT. The V gene end was trimmed by 10 bases and the J gene end by 1 base; junction bases not matched to a gene: 8. CDR3 length: 15 residues. This CDR3 is CATQLGLAGSYEQYF. CDR3 DNA sequence: TGTGCCACCCAGCTAGGACTAGCGGGGTCCTACGAGCAGTACTTC.

The table lists this clone with a few counts. V gene TRBV19 combines with J gene TRBJ2-7; 12 positions match TRBD2. The length of the CDR3 is 15 residues. Germline loops: CDR1 LNHDA, CDR2 SQIVND (reference sequence). V trimming: 5 bases; J trimming: 7 bases; junction bases outside the gene matches: 9. The CDR3 loop is CASSPRLAGVGEQYF. The CDR3 nucleotides are TGTGCCAGTAGTCCTCGACTAGCGGGAGTCGGGGAGCAGTACTTC.

This clone showed up just once. This sequence joins TRBV23-1 and TRBJ1-4; maybe TRBD1 (5 bases). TRBV23-1 is annotated as an ORF whose role is uncertain. Trimming took off 5 bases at V and 7 bases at J, with 26 bases between the two ends. The CDR3 covers 18 residues. The CDR3 bases are TGCGCCAGCAGTACAGAGCGGCCGGGGGGGAGCGAGAGTGAAAAACTGTTTTTT. It codes for CASSTERPGGSESEKLFF.

This clone turned up a few times. The CDR3 protein is CASSSAANGGELFF. As DNA, the CDR3 is TGTGCCAGCAGCTCCGCCGCTAATGGTGGGGAGCTGTTTTTT. The rearrangement uses TRBV7-3 and TRBJ2-2; D not resolved. This CDR3 contains 14 residues. CDR1 SGHTA and CDR2 FQGTGA come from the germline V gene. V was cut by 4 bases and J by 8 bases, with 14 bases left in between.

The chain recombines TRBV20-1 with TRBJ2-7, with unresolved D. This CDR3 contains 11 residues. Deletions cut 0 bases from V and 3 bases from J, with 3 bases between. Per germline, CDR1 DFQATT and CDR2 SNEGSKA (reference sequence). The CDR3 spells CSARDYYEQYF. Here the CDR3 DNA reads TGCAGTGCTAGAGATTACTACGAGCAGTACTTC.

The V gene is TRBV13, the J gene TRBJ2-5, with TRBD1 matching 7 bases. Trimming at V came to 5 bases and at J to 1 base, leaving 4 bases not matched to a gene. The CDR3 runs to 14 residues. Germline values: CDR1 PRHDT, CDR2 FYEKMQ (reference sequence). The CDR3 loop reads CASSPRDSQETQYF. The CDR3 nucleotides are TGTGCCAGCAGCCCCAGGGACAGCCAAGAGACCCAGTACTTC.

This clone has more than one count but fewer than ten. V and J are TRBV15 and TRBJ1-1, with D possibly TRBD1 on 5 matching bases. Per the germline V gene, CDR1 is LNHNV and CDR2 is YYDKDF (reference sequence). V lost 0 bases and J lost 3, with 11 bases in between. The CDR3 runs 15 residues. Here the CDR3 DNA reads TGTGCCACCAGCAGAGAGGGGGGGAGAGACACTGAAGCTTTCTTT. Encoded protein: CATSREGGRDTEAFF.